The source of this T cell receptor beta chain is a study of cytomegalovirus exposure and HLA in healthy donors. Study in general: There were around 100 million unique TCR beta sequences, drawn from about 179 million T cells, in an earlier analysis. Genotyping showed roughly 83% of about 370 donors falling in the Caucasian-associated ancestry cluster.

Study-wide points: The authors later linked a missense DCLRE1C variant to TCR beta V- and J-gene trimming. The study flagged 150 to 200 TCR beta chains as cytomegalovirus-associated.

The PCR employed 60 Vbeta primers together with 13 Jbeta primers. Method: immunoSEQ multiplex PCR; TCRdb's copy keeps in-frame clones and lacks some. The table lists some 99,000 clones, about 70% of them singletons. In the case of this clone: The antigen is undetermined.

This CDR3 comprises 18 residues. The germline V gene encodes CDR1 LGHNA and CDR2 YSLEER. The V gene end was trimmed by 4 bases and the J gene end by 6 bases; junction bases not matched to a gene: 14. V and J are TRBV4-3 and TRBJ2-2; 10 nucleotides line up with TRBD2. This TCR was recovered from a female donor in good health and CMV-seronegative. The sequencing sample was made of PBMCs. CDR3 nucleotides: TGCGCCAGCAGCCCCCGGGGGAGCGGGGGGGCCGAGGCCGGGGAGCTGTTTTTT. Translating it yields CASSPRGSGGAEAGELFF.